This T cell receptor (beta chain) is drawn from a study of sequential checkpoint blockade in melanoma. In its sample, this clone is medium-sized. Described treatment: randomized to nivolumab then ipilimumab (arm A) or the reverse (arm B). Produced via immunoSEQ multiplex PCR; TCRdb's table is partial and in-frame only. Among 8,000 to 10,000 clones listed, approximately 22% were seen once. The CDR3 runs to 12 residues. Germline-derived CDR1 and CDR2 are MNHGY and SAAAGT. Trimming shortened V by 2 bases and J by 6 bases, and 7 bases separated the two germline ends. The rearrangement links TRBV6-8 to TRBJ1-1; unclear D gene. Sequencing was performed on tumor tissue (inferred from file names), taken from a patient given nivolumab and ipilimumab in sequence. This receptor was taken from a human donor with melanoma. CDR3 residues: CASSYRAAEAFF. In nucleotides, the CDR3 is TGTGCCAGCAGTTACAGGGCTGCTGAAGCTTTCTTT.